This passage covers 7 T cell receptor beta chains from one sample sequenced in a study of post-analysis software for immune sequencing data. Study-level findings and limits: TRBV5-6, TRBV5-1 and TRBV20-1 were among five TRBV segments more frequent in patients than controls.

These receptors lack a known antigen. Unique molecular identifiers had been added to the TCR beta cDNA libraries. One entry per CDR3 protein, called by TCRdb with MiXCR from the PCR reads. The repertoire includes about 210,000 distinct CDR3 sequences, 25% to 35% of them detected once, and 3.4% sits in the top ten. The sequencing sample was made of blood. The receptor source for this set is a girl aged 2-17 years with multiple sclerosis.

The rearrangement links TRBV20-1 to TRBJ1-1; D unclear. The CDR3 contains 13 residues. Germline lookup yields CDR1 DFQATT and CDR2 SNEGSKA (reference sequence). Trimming shortened V by 3 bases and J by 4 bases, and 12 bases separated the two germline ends. CDR3 sequence (DNA): TGCAGTGCTAGGGGTAGTTCGTTCACTGAAGCTTTCTTT. Its protein product is CSARGSSFTEAFF.

The V call is TRBV5-1, the J call TRBJ1-2; D perhaps matches TRBD1 (5 bases). V lost 0 bases and J lost 2, with 11 bases in between. The CDR3 totals 15 residues. Germline lookup yields CDR1 SGHRS and CDR2 YFSETQ. The CDR3 DNA reads TGCGCCAGCAGCTTGGAGAGGGGCTTCAACTATGGCTACACCTTC. As protein: CASSLERGFNYGYTF.

This clonotype was picked up a small number of times. V usage is TRBV5-1 and J usage is TRBJ2-2; the D gene is possibly TRBD1 (6 bases). Per germline, CDR1 SGHRS and CDR2 YFSETQ. The CDR3 loop spans 16 amino acids. Deletions cut 4 bases from V and 1 base from J, with 14 bases between. This chain's CDR3 is CASSPQGVQNTGELFF. CDR3 nucleotides: TGCGCCAGCAGCCCACAGGGTGTTCAGAACACCGGGGAGCTGTTTTTT.

This clonotype was observed at least ten times. The chain couples TRBV5-5 to TRBJ1-2, with D perhaps TRBD1 (5 bases). The CDR3 extends over 15 amino acids. The germline V and J ends were trimmed by 1 base and 1 base, with 11 bases remaining between them. The germline V gene has CDR1 SGHKS and CDR2 YYEKEE (reference sequence). CDR3 sequence reads: CASSLPGRINYGYTF. CDR3 sequence (DNA): TGTGCCAGCAGCTTGCCGGGACGCATTAACTATGGCTACACCTTC.

To note about this clonotype: Since a much larger clone is just one base distant, this may be a read error. The V gene is TRBV7-2, the J gene TRBJ1-2; TRBD1 might be the D (6 bases). There are 16 residues in the CDR3. V dropped 4 bases and J dropped 4 bases, with 19 bases sitting between them. Germline V lookup: CDR1 SGHTA, CDR2 FQGNSA. CDR3 DNA sequence: TGTGCCAGCAGCTCCCAGGTACGGGGGGCCGTCTATGGCTACACCTTC. Translated: CASSSQVRGAVYGYTF.

For this clonotype: Relative to the germline gene, one junction end is altered; a read error may explain this. The gene calls are TRBV7-8 and TRBJ1-6; D gene unclear. CDR1 is SGHVS, CDR2 FQNEAQ, per germline. This CDR3 is built from 13 residues. DNA of the CDR3: TGTGCCAGCAGCTTAGGAGTGCGGTCACCCCCCCACTTT. Translating gives CASSLGVRSPPHF.

This clonotype was detected only a few times. J is TRBJ2-5 and V is TRBV20-1; the D gene is possibly TRBD2 (5 bases). This CDR3 is 15 amino acids long. Deletions cut 0 bases from V and 0 bases from J, with 11 bases between. Germline lookup yields CDR1 DFQATT and CDR2 SNEGSKA (reference sequence). As DNA, the CDR3 is TGCAGTGCTAGAGATCCCGGACTGTACCAAGAGACCCAGTACTTC. It translates to CSARDPGLYQETQYF.